This T cell receptor beta chain was captured by sequencing in a study of T cell responses to AZD1222 COVID-19 vaccine. A note on this clone: Its antigen is not known.

General study points: Spike-specific TCR breadth and depth grew following two AZD1222 doses. Baseline seropositivity occurred in only a handful of AZD1222 recipients.

The V gene's germline CDR1 is MDHEN and CDR2 SYDVKM. There are 16 residues in the CDR3. Unmatched junction bases numbered 8, after V lost 5 bases and J lost 1 base. Profiling relied on immunoSEQ multiplex PCR, and the TCRdb table lists in-frame clones only, not all of them. This table holds about 120,000 clones, 70% to 90% found once. The rearrangement uses TRBV28 and TRBJ1-3, with 7 nucleotides matching TRBD1. The material sequenced was peripheral blood, taken on day 0 of AZD1222 vaccination. This TCR was recovered from an adult in good health. CDR3 nucleotide sequence: TGTGCCAGCAGTCTGACAGGGATTCGGTCTGGAAACACCATATATTTT. Residues: CASSLTGIRSGNTIYF.